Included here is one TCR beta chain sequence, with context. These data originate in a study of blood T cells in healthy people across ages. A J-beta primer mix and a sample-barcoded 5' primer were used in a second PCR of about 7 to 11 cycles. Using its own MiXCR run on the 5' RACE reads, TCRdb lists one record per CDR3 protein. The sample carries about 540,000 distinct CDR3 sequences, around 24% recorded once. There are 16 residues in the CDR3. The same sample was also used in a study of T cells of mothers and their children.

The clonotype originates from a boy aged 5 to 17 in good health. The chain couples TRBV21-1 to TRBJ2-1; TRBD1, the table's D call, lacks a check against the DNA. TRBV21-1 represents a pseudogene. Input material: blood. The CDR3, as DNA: TGTGCCAGCAGCGGGCTACAGGTTCTCTCCTACAATGAGCAGTTCTTC. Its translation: CASSGLQVLSYNEQFF.